The 27 T cell receptor beta chains listed next were all sequenced from one sample in a study of graft-versus-host responses after intestinal transplantation. Sequencing was performed with immunoSEQ multiplex PCR; in TCRdb, only in-frame clones are kept and a portion is missing. The sample yields tens of thousands of clones, around 96% seen once. This specimen consisted of PBMCs, obtained 16 days after intestinal transplant. The receptors stem from a human patient who received an intestinal transplant, so some T cells may come from the graft donor.

The rearrangement joins TRBV7-3 to TRBJ2-1; 7 bases map to TRBD2. The CDR3 totals 16 residues. The V gene end was trimmed by 1 base and the J gene end by 5 bases; junction bases not matched to a gene: 8. CDR1 is SGHTA, CDR2 FQGTGA, per germline. The CDR3 region is CASSLRGGRVNNEQFF. The CDR3 coding sequence is TGTGCCAGCAGCTTAAGGGGTGGGAGGGTAAACAATGAGCAGTTCTTC.

The rearrangement links TRBV27 to TRBJ2-7; possible D gene TRBD2, 6 bases. The germline V gene encodes CDR1 MNHEY and CDR2 SMNVEV (reference sequence). Trimming cost V 5 bases and J 0 bases, with 11 bases left between them. The CDR3 is 14 amino acids. Here the CDR3 DNA reads TGTGCCAGCAGTCCGTTAGCGGCCTCCTACGAGCAGTACTTC. Protein: CASSPLAASYEQYF.

The CDR3 region has the DNA TGTGCCAGCAGTCGCTGGGGGACTAGCGGGTCGGGGGACACGAATGAGCAGTTCTTC. Translating it yields CASSRWGTSGSGDTNEQFF. This chain links TRBV27 with TRBJ2-1, with 12 bases identical to TRBD2. V lost 5 bases and J lost 7; bases outside the gene matches: 18. Germline assignment: CDR1 MNHEY and CDR2 SMNVEV (reference sequence). This CDR3 spans 19 amino acids.

The chain joins TRBV19 to TRBJ1-1; no firm D call. The CDR3 spans 12 residues. Trimming cost V 1 base and J 4 bases, with 4 bases left between them. The germline V gene encodes CDR1 LNHDA and CDR2 SQIVND (reference sequence). CDR3 DNA sequence: TGTGCCAGTAGTATAGGGGTCACTGAAGCTTTCTTT. Translated, it gives CASSIGVTEAFF.

This clone was observed a single time. The chain is built from TRBV9 and TRBJ1-5, with TRBD1 as a possible D gene (6 bases). Germline V gives CDR1 SGDLS, CDR2 YYNGEE. This CDR3 has 12 amino acids. V lost 7 bases, J lost 5 bases, and 10 bases lay in between. The chain's CDR3 is CASGGSDQPQHF. As DNA, the CDR3 is TGTGCCAGCGGGGGCTCGGATCAGCCCCAGCATTTT.

This clone was detected once. The chain uses TRBV4-2 and TRBJ2-5; TRBD2 matches at 9 bases. J lost 10 bases, V lost 0 bases, and 12 bases had no gene match. The CDR3 is 16 residues long. Germline lookup yields CDR1 LGHNA and CDR2 YNFKEQ. The CDR3 here is CASSQDFSSGIGSQYF. CDR3 nucleotide sequence: TGTGCCAGCAGCCAAGATTTTTCTAGCGGGATAGGGAGCCAGTACTTC.

This chain links TRBV28 with TRBJ1-1; D is unresolved. The V end lost 1 base, the J end lost 2 bases, and 5 bases lay between the germline ends. The CDR3 loop spans 13 amino acids. CDR1 MDHEN and CDR2 SYDVKM come from the germline V gene. Written as DNA, the CDR3 is TGTGCCAGCAGTTTATCCGGAAACACTGAAGCTTTCTTT. It translates to CASSLSGNTEAFF.

This clone was seen a single time. The rearrangement uses TRBV5-1 and TRBJ2-7; maybe TRBD2 (5 bases). The CDR3 sequence is 13 residues long. CDR1 and CDR2 (germline): SGHRS, YFSETQ. Between the trimmed V and J ends, which lost 2 bases and 3 bases, there was a span of 9 bases. The CDR3, as DNA: TGCGCCAGCAGCTTTCGGGGTAACTACGAGCAGTACTTC. Translating it yields CASSFRGNYEQYF.

This chain joins TRBV29-1 and TRBJ2-7; no reliable D call. Trimming shortened V by 4 bases and J by 2 bases, and 9 bases separated the two germline ends. The CDR3 spans 12 residues. CDR1 and CDR2 from the germline V gene are SQVTM and ANQGSEA. CDR3 sequence (DNA): TGCAGCGTTGTGGTGGCGACCTACGAGCAGTACTTC. This encodes CSVVVATYEQYF.

The chain links TRBV19 to TRBJ1-1, with 7 bases identical to TRBD1. Germline values: CDR1 LNHDA, CDR2 SQIVND (reference sequence). The CDR3 covers 14 residues. V gave up 5 bases and J gave up 1 base; unmatched junction bases: 4. The CDR3 protein is CASSWGQRNTEAFF. CDR3 DNA: TGTGCCAGTAGTTGGGGACAGAGGAACACTGAAGCTTTCTTT.

The chain couples TRBV28 to TRBJ1-5, with D perhaps TRBD1 (5 bases). This CDR3 spans 14 amino acids. Between the trimmed V and J ends, which lost 3 bases and 6 bases, there was a span of 12 bases. Germline CDR1 and CDR2: MDHEN and SYDVKM. The CDR3 DNA reads TGTGCCAGCAGTTTTGGGGGAGAGGGTCAGCCCCAGCATTTT. Translated: CASSFGGEGQPQHF.

The chain joins TRBV14 to TRBJ2-4; D perhaps matches TRBD2 (6 bases). The germline V gene has CDR1 SGHDN and CDR2 FVKESK. V shed 3 bases and J shed 6 bases, with 15 bases lying between them. CDR3 length: 15 residues. CDR3 nucleotides: TGTGCCAGCAGCCATTCGACTGGACTAACAAACATTCAGTACTTC. This gives the protein CASSHSTGLTNIQYF.

The V gene is TRBV5-1, the J gene TRBJ2-7; 7 bases are a match to TRBD2. CDR1 is SGHRS, CDR2 YFSETQ, per germline. V gave up 3 bases and J gave up 2 bases; unmatched junction bases: 11. The CDR3 is 16 amino acids. Here the CDR3 DNA reads TGCGCCAGCAGCTCAATACGGGCGGGAGTGGCCTACGAGCAGTACTTC. Translation: CASSSIRAGVAYEQYF.

This clone was observed once. This sequence joins TRBV25-1 and TRBJ2-1; D unresolved. The CDR3 has 13 amino acids. V gave up 8 bases and J gave up 9 bases, with 17 bases separating them. Per germline, CDR1 MGHDK and CDR2 SYGVNS. This CDR3 is CASRGPRRGEQFF. DNA of the CDR3: TGTGCCAGCCGCGGACCGAGACGCGGTGAGCAGTTCTTC. Full variable domain (outside the CDR3, taken from reference TRBV25-1 and TRBJ2-1): EADIYQTPRYLVIGTGKKITLECSQTMGHDKMYWYQQDPGMELHLIHYSYGVNSTEKGDLSSESTVSRIRTEHFPLTLESARPSHTSQYLCASRGPRRGEQFFGPGTRLTVL.

In this sample, this clone turned up once. The chain uses TRBV5-1 and TRBJ1-1; D possibly corresponds to TRBD1 (6 bases). The CDR3 is 13 amino acids. With 4 bases removed from V and 4 bases from J, the gap between germline ends came to 11 bases. Looked up from germline, CDR1 is SGHRS and CDR2 is YFSETQ. The CDR3 sequence: CASSPGAVTEAFF. In DNA form, the CDR3 reads TGCGCCAGCAGCCCAGGGGCCGTCACTGAAGCTTTCTTT.

The chain combines TRBV18 with TRBJ1-2, with D perhaps matching TRBD1 (6 bases). This CDR3 region has 17 residues. Trimming removed 3 bases from V and 2 bases from J, with 19 bases in between. CDR1 and CDR2 (germline): KGHSH, LQKENI. DNA of the CDR3: TGTGCCAGCTCACCCGGAGGGGACGACAGGCAGAACTATGGCTACACCTTC. This codes for CASSPGGDDRQNYGYTF. Combining the CDR3 with reference TRBV18 and TRBJ1-2 gives the whole variable domain NAGVMQNPRHLVRRRGQEARLRCSPMKGHSHVYWYRQLPEEGLKFMVYLQKENIIDESGMPKERFSAEFPKEGPSILRIQQVVRGDSAAYFCASSPGGDDRQNYGYTFGSGTRLTVV.

This clone was seen a handful of times. This chain uses TRBV19 with TRBJ1-4; D perhaps matches TRBD1 (5 bases). This CDR3 region has 15 residues. The germline V gene encodes CDR1 LNHDA and CDR2 SQIVND (reference sequence). V was trimmed by 1 base and J by 10 bases, leaving 16 bases between them. As DNA, the CDR3 is TGTGCCAGTAGTATAGTTGGGGCTGTCTCTGGAAAACTGTTTTTT. Translating gives CASSIVGAVSGKLFF.

This chain links TRBV11-2 with TRBJ2-1; 7 bases agree with TRBD2. Losses at the gene ends were 4 bases for V and 5 bases for J; bases not matched to a gene: 11. Germline values: CDR1 SGHAT, CDR2 FQNNGV. This CDR3 comprises 16 residues. CDR3 loop: CASSSVRGRGNNEQFF. CDR3 nucleotide sequence: TGTGCCAGCAGCTCTGTTCGAGGGAGGGGTAACAATGAGCAGTTCTTC. The full variable domain, in which reference TRBV11-2 and TRBJ2-1 provide the parts outside the CDR3, is EAGVAQSPRYKIIEKRQSVAFWCNPISGHATLYWYQQILGQGPKLLIQFQNNGVVDDSQLPKDRFSAERLKGVDSTLKIQPAKLEDSAVYLCASSSVRGRGNNEQFFGPGTRLTVL.

The CDR3 is CASSKRRHSNSYNEQFF. Here the CDR3 DNA reads TGTGCCAGCAGCAAAAGGCGGCACTCGAACTCCTACAATGAGCAGTTCTTC. The J gene is TRBJ2-1, the V gene TRBV21-1; the table's D call, TRBD2, has no DNA check behind it. TRBV21-1 is labeled a pseudogene. The CDR3 runs 17 residues.

The J gene is TRBJ2-1, the V gene TRBV5-6, with D unclear. CDR3 size: 11 residues. Germline lookup yields CDR1 SGHDT and CDR2 YYEEEE. V lost 0 bases and J 9 bases, leaving 4 bases between the germline ends. CDR3 in amino acids: CASSLDVEQFF. The CDR3 nucleotides are TGTGCCAGCAGCTTGGACGTTGAGCAGTTCTTC.

V is TRBV28 and J is TRBJ1-5; D unresolved. This CDR3 comprises 19 residues. Trimming removed 3 bases from V and 0 bases from J, with 21 bases in between. The germline CDR1 and CDR2 sequences are MDHEN and SYDVKM. The CDR3: CASSFSSETDVYSNQPQHF. The DNA of the CDR3 is TGTGCCAGCAGTTTTTCATCAGAGACCGACGTGTATAGCAATCAGCCCCAGCATTTT.

This clone is a singleton in its sample. The CDR3 region is CSVDSGTVNTEAFF. The CDR3 nucleotides are TGCAGCGTTGATTCAGGGACAGTGAACACTGAAGCTTTCTTT. The chain is built from TRBV29-1 and TRBJ1-1; 7 bases are shared with TRBD1. The CDR3 contains 14 residues. Trimming at V came to 3 bases and at J to 0 bases, leaving 4 bases not matched to a gene. Germline V gene data show CDR1 as SQVTM and CDR2 as ANQGSEA.

V gene TRBV5-1 combines with J gene TRBJ2-5; D is ambiguous. Germline V CDR1 and CDR2: SGHRS, YFSETQ. This CDR3 comprises 12 residues. V was pared by 4 bases and J by 4 bases, with 8 bases between. For the CDR3, the DNA is TGCGCCAGCAGCCACAATCTAGAGACCCAGTACTTC. Amino acids: CASSHNLETQYF.

The rearrangement links TRBV5-1 to TRBJ2-7; D might be TRBD2 (5 bases). Trimming took off 10 bases at V and 4 bases at J, with 36 bases between the two ends. Per the germline V gene, CDR1 is SGHRS and CDR2 is YFSETQ. This CDR3 is 19 amino acids long. The DNA for the CDR3 is TGCGCCCCCGAAGTCACCGAGGGAGCGACCATTCATTGTCCTTACGAGCAGTACTTC. Protein product: CAPEVTEGATIHCPYEQYF.

This chain connects TRBV6-1 to TRBJ2-1; the match to TRBD1 covers 11 bases. Germline assignment: CDR1 MNHNS and CDR2 SASEGT. The V and J ends lost 6 bases and 7 bases, in that order; junction bases with no gene match: 5. There are 14 residues in the CDR3. This CDR3 is CASSWTGGENEQFF. CDR3 DNA: TGTGCCAGCAGCTGGACAGGGGGCGAGAATGAGCAGTTCTTC.

The chain carries TRBV14 and TRBJ1-4; 7 positions match TRBD1. V shed 5 bases and J 5 bases; nucleotides not matched to a gene: 8. Germline V CDR1 and CDR2: SGHDN, FVKESK. There are 15 residues in the CDR3. Here the CDR3 DNA reads TGTGCCAGCAGCTCTCACAGGGGTAGGAATGAAAAACTGTTTTTT. Amino acid sequence: CASSSHRGRNEKLFF.

The chain is built from TRBV29-1 and TRBJ2-7; D unresolved. Trimming left V 0 bases short and J 2 bases short, with 8 bases between. Germline lookup yields CDR1 SQVTM and CDR2 ANQGSEA. This CDR3 region has 13 residues. CDR3 loop: CSVEEVGTYEQYF. In DNA, the CDR3 is TGCAGCGTTGAAGAGGTAGGAACCTACGAGCAGTACTTC.